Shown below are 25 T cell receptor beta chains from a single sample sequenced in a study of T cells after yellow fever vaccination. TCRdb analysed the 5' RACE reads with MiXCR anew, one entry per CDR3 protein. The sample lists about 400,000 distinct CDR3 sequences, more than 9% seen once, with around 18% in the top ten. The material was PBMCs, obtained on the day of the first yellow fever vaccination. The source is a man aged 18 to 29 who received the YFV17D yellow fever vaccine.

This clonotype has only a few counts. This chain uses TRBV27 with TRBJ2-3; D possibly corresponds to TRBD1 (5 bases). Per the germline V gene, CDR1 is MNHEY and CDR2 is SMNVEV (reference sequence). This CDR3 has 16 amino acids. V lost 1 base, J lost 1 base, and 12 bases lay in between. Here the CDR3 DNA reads TGTGCCAGCAGTTTATTAGGGGTTCGGGGCACAGATACGCAGTATTTT. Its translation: CASSLLGVRGTDTQYF.

The CDR3: CASSPLDRPEAFF. Written as DNA, the CDR3 is TGTGCCAGCTCACCCTTGGACCGGCCTGAAGCTTTCTTT. V usage is TRBV18 and J usage is TRBJ1-1; D uncertain. Deletions cut 3 bases from V and 6 bases from J, with 11 bases between. The CDR3 runs 13 residues. CDR1 and CDR2 (germline): KGHSH, LQKENI.

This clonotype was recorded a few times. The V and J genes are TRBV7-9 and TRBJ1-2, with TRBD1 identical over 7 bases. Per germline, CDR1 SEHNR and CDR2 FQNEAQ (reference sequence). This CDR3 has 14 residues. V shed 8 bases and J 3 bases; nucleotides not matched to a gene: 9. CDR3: CASGREGADYGYTF. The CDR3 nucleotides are TGTGCCAGCGGCCGCGAGGGGGCGGACTATGGCTACACCTTC.

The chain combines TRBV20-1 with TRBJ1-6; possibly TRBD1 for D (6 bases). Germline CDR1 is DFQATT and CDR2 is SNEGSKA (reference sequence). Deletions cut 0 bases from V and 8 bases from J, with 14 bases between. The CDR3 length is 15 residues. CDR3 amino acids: CSAREGSGDYSPLHF. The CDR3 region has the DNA TGCAGTGCTAGAGAGGGCTCAGGGGATTATTCACCCCTCCACTTT.

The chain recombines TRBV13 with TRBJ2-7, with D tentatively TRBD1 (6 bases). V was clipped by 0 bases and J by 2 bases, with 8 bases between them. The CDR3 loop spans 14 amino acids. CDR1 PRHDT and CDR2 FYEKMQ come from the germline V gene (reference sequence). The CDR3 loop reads CASSLGAGAYEQYV. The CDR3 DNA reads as TGTGCCAGCAGCTTAGGGGCAGGGGCCTACGAGCAGTACGTC.

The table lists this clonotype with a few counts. The CDR3 loop is CASSPIGRTDEAFF. In DNA, the CDR3 is TGTGCCAGCAGCCCTATAGGGAGGACAGACGAAGCTTTCTTT. J is TRBJ1-1 and V is TRBV12-3 or TRBV12-4, with D possibly matching TRBD1 (6 bases). The CDR3 has 14 residues. V lost 6 bases, J lost 8 bases, and 19 bases lay in between.

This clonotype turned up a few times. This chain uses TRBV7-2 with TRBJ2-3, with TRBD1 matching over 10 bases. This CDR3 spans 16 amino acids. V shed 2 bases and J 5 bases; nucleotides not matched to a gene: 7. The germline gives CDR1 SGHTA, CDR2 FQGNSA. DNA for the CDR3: TGTGCCAGCAGCTTACCGGGACAGGGGAATAAAGATACGCAGTATTTT. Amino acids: CASSLPGQGNKDTQYF.

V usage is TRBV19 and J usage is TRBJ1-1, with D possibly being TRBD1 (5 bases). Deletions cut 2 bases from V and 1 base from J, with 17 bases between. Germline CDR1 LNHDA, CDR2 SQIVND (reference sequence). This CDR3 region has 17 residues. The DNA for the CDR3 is TGTGCCAGTAGTATAAAAGACAGAATTTGGGGGAACACTGAAGCTTTCTTT. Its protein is CASSIKDRIWGNTEAFF.

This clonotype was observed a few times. The CDR3 spells CASSSYSGTYTGELFF. The CDR3 DNA sequence: TGTGCCAGCAGCTCATACTCCGGGACCTACACCGGGGAGCTGTTTTTT. The J gene is TRBJ2-2, the V gene TRBV7-2; D is tentatively TRBD1 or TRBD2 (5 bases each). The CDR3 spans 16 residues. The V and J ends lost 4 bases and 3 bases respectively, with 15 bases between them. The germline gives CDR1 SGHTA, CDR2 FQGNSA.

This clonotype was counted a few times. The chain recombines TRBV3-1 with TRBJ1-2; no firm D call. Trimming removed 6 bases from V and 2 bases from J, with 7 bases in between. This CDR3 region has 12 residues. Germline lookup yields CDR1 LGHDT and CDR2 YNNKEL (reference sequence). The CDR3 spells CASSRSNYGYTF. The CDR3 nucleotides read TGTGCCAGCAGTCGCAGCAACTATGGCTACACCTTC.

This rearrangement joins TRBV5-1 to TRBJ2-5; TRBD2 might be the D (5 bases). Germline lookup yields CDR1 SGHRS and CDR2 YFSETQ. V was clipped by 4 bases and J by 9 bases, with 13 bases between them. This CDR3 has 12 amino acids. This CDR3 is CASSPILGAQYF. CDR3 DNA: TGCGCCAGCAGCCCAATCCTCGGGGCCCAGTACTTC.

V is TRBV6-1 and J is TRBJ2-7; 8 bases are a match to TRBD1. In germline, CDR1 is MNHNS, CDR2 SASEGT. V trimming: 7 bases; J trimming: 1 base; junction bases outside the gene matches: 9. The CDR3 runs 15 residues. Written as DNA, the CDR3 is TGTGCCAGCAAGCACCGGGACAGGTTTTCCTACGAGCAGTACTTC. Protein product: CASKHRDRFSYEQYF.

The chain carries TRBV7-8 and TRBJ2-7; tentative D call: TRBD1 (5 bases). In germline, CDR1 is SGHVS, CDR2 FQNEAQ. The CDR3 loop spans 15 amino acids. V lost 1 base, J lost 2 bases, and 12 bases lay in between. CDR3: CASSLGETETYEQYF. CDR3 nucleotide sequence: TGTGCCAGCAGCTTAGGAGAGACAGAAACCTACGAGCAGTACTTC.

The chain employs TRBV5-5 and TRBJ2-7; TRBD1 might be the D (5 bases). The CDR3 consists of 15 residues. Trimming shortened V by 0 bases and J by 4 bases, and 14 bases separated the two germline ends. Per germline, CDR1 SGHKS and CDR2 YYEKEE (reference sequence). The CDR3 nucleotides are TGTGCCAGCAGCTTGGGGTCAGGGATCGAGTACGAGCAGTACTTC. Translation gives CASSLGSGIEYEQYF. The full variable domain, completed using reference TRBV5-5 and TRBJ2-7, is DAGVTQSPTHLIKTRGQQVTLRCSPISGHKSVSWYQQVLGQGPQFIFQYYEKEERGRGNFPDRFSARQFPNYSSELNVNALLLGDSALYLCASSLGSGIEYEQYFGPGTRLTVT.

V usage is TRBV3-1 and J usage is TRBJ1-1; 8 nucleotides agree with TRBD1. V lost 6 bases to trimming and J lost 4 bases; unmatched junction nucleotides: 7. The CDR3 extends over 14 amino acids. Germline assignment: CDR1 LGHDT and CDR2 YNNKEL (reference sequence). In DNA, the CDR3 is TGTGCCAGCAGTCCGACAGGGGAGGTCACTGAAGCTTTCTTT. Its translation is CASSPTGEVTEAFF.

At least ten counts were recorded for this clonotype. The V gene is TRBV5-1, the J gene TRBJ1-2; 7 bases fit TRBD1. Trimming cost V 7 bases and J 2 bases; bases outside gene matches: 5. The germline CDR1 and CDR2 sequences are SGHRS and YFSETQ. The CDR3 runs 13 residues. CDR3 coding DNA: TGCGCCAGCGCCTCAGGGGGAAACTATGGCTACACCTTC. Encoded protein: CASASGGNYGYTF.

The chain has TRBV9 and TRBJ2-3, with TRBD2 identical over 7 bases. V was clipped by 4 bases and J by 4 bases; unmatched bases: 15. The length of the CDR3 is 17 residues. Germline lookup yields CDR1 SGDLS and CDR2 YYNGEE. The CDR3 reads CASSYTRTRRIADTQYF. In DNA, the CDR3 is TGTGCCAGCAGCTACACGAGGACTAGAAGGATTGCAGATACGCAGTATTTT. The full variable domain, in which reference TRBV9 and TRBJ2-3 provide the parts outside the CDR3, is DSGVTQTPKHLITATGQRVTLRCSPRSGDLSVYWYQQSLDQGLQFLIQYYNGEERAKGNILERFSAQQFPDLHSELNLSSLELGDSALYFCASSYTRTRRIADTQYFGPGTRLTVL.

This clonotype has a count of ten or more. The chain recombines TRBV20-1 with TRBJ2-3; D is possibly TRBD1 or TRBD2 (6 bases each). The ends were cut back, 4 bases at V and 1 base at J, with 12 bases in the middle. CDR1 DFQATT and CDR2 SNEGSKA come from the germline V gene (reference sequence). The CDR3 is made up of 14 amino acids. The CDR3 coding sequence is TGCAGTGCTATAAGGGGGGTGGGCACAGATACGCAGTATTTT. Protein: CSAIRGVGTDTQYF.

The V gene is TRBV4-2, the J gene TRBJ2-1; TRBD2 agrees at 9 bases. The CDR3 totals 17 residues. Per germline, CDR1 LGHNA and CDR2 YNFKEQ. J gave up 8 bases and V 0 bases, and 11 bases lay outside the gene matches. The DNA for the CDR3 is TGTGCCAGCAGCCAAGACGCTGCGGGGGGGATGGGAGATGAGCAGTTCTTC. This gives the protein CASSQDAAGGMGDEQFF.

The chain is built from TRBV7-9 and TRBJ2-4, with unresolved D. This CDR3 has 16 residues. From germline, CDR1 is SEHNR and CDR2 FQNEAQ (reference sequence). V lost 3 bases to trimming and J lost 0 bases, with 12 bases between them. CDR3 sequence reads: CASSLMDPEAKNIQYF. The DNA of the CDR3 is TGTGCCAGCAGCTTGATGGACCCAGAAGCCAAAAACATTCAGTACTTC.

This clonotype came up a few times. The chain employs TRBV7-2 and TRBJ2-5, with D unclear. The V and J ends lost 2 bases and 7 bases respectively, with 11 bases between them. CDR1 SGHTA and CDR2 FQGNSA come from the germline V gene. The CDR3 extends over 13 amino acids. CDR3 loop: CASSLIPLGTQYF. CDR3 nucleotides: TGTGCCAGCAGCTTAATTCCACTTGGGACCCAGTACTTC.

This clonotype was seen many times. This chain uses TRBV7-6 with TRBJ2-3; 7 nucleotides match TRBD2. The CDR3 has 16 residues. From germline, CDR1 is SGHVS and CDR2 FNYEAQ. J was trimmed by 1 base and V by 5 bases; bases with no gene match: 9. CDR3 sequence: CASSPRYTSGTDTQYF. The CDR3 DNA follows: TGTGCCAGCAGCCCGAGGTATACTAGCGGCACAGATACGCAGTATTTT.

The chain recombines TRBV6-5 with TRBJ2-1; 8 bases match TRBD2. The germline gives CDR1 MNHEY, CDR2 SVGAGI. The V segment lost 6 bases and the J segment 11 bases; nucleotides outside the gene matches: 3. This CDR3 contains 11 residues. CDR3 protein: CASSPGGKQFF. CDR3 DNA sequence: TGTGCCAGCAGCCCGGGAGGGAAGCAGTTCTTC.

The CDR3 loop is CASSLVGQHNQPQHF. As DNA, the CDR3 is TGTGCCAGCAGTTTAGTAGGACAGCACAATCAGCCCCAGCATTTT. V usage is TRBV28 and J usage is TRBJ1-5, with D perhaps TRBD1 (6 bases). V dropped 2 bases and J dropped 3 bases, with 11 bases sitting between them. Germline V gives CDR1 MDHEN, CDR2 SYDVKM. CDR3 length: 15 residues.

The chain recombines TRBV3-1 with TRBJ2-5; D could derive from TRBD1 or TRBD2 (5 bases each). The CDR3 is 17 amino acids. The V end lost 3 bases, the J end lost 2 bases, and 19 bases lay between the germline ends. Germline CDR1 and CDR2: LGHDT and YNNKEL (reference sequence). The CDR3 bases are TGTGCCAGCAGCCAGAGGGTTACGGGACCTGTACAAGAGACCCAGTACTTC. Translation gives CASSQRVTGPVQETQYF.